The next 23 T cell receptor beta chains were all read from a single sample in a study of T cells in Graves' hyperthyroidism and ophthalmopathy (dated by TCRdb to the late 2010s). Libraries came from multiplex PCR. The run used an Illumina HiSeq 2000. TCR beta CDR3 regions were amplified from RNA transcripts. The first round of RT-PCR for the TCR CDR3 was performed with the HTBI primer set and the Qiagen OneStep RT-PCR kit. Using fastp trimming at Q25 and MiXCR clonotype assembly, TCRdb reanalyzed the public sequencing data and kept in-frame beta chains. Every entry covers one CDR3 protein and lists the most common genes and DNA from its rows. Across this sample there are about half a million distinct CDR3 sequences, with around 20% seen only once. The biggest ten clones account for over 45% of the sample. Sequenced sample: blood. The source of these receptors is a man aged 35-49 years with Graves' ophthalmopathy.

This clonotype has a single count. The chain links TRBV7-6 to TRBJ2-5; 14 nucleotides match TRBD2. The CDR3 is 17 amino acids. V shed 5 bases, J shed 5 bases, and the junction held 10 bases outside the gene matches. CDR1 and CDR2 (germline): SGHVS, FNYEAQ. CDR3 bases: TGTGCCAGCAGCCTTCGACTAGCGGGGGGGCCCGGTGAGACCCAGTACTTC. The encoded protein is CASSLRLAGGPGETQYF.

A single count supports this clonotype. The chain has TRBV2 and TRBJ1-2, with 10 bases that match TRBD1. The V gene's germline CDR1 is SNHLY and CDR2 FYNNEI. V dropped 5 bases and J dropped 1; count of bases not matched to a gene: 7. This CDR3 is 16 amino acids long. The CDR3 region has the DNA TGTGCCAGCAGTATAGACAGGGGGCGAAATAACTATGGCTACACCTTC. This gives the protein CASSIDRGRNNYGYTF. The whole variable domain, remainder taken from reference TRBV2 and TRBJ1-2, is EPEVTQTPSHQVTQMGQEVILRCVPISNHLYFYWYRQILGQKVEFLVSFYNNEISEKSEIFDDQFSVERPDGSNFTLKIRSTKLEDSAMYFCASSIDRGRNNYGYTFGSGTRLTVV.

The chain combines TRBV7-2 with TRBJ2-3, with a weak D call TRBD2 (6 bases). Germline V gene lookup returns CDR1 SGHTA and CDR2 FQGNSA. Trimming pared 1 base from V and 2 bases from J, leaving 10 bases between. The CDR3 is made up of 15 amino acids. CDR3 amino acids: CASSLDGTHTDTQYF. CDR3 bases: TGTGCCAGCAGCTTAGACGGGACTCACACAGATACGCAGTATTTT.

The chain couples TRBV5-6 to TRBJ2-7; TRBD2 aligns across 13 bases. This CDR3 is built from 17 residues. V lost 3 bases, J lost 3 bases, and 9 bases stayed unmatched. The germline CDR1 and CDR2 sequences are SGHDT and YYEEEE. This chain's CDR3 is CASSSMTSGRSHYEQYF. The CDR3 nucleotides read TGTGCCAGCAGCTCTATGACTAGCGGGAGGTCCCACTACGAGCAGTACTTC.

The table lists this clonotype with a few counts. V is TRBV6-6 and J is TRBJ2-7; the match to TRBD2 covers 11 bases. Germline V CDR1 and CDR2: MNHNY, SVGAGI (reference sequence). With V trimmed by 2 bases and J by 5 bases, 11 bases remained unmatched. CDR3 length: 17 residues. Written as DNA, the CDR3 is TGTGCCAGCAGTTACACAAAACTAGCGGGAGTGCTCCACGAGCAGTACTTC. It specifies CASSYTKLAGVLHEQYF.

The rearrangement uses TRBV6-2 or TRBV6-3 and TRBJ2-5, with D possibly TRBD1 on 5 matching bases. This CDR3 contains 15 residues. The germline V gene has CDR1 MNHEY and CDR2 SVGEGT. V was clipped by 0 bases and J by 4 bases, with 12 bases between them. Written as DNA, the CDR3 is TGTGCCAGCAGTTACTCGTTTCAAGGGGCAGAGACCCAGTACTTC. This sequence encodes CASSYSFQGAETQYF.

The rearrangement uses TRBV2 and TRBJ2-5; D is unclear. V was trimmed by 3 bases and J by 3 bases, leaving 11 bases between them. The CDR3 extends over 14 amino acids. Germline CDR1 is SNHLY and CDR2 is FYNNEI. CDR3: CASSDGSLEETQYF. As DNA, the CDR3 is TGTGCCAGCAGTGATGGATCACTTGAAGAGACCCAGTACTTC.

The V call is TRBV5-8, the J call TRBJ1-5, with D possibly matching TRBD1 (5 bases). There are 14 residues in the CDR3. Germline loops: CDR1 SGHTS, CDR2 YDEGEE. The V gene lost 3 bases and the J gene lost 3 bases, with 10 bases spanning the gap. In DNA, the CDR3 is TGTGCCAGCAGCTCTCAGGGCACCAATCAGCCCCAGCATTTT. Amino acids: CASSSQGTNQPQHF.

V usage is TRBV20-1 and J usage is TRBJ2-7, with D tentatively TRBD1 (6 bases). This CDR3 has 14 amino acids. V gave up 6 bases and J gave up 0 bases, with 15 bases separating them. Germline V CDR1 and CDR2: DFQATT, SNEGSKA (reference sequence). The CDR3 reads CSAQERGGSYEQYF. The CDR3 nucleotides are TGCAGTGCGCAAGAGAGAGGGGGCTCCTACGAGCAGTACTTC.

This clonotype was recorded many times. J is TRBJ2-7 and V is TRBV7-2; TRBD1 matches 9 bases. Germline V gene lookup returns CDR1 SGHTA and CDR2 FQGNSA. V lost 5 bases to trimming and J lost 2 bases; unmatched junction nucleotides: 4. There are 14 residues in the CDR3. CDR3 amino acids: CASSARTGAYEQYF. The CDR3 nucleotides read TGTGCCAGCAGCGCCCGGACAGGGGCCTACGAGCAGTACTTC.

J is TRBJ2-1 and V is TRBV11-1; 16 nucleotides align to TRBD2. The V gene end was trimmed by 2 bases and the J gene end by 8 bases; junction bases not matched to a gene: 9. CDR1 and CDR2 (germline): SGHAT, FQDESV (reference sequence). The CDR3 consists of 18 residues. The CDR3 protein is CASSLLFGTSGRGHEQFF. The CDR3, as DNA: TGTGCCAGCAGCTTATTGTTTGGGACTAGCGGGAGGGGGCATGAGCAGTTCTTC.

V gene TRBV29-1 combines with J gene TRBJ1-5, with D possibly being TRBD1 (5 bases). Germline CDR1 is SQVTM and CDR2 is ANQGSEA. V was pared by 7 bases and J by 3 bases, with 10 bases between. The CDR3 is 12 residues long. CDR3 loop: CSAGGANQPQHF. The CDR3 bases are TGCAGCGCAGGAGGGGCCAATCAGCCCCAGCATTTT.

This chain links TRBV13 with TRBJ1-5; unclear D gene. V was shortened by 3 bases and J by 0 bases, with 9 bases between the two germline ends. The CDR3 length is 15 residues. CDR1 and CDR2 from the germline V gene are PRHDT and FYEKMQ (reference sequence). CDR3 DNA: TGTGCCAGCAGCTTTGACACCTATAGCAATCAGCCCCAGCATTTT. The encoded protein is CASSFDTYSNQPQHF.

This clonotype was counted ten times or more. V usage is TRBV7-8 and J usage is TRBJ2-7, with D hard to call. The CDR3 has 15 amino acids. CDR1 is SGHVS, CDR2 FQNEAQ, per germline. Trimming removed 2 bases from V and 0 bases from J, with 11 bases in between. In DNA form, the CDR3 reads TGTGCCAGCAGCTTAATCGACTTGCTCTCCTACGAGCAGTACTTC. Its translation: CASSLIDLLSYEQYF.

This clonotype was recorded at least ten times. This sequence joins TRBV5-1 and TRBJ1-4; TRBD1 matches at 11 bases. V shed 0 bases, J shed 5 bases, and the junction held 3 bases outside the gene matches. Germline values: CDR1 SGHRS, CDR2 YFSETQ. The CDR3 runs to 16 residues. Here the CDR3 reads CASSLGTGGRNEKLFF. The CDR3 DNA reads TGCGCCAGCAGCTTGGGGACAGGGGGCCGCAATGAAAAACTGTTTTTT.

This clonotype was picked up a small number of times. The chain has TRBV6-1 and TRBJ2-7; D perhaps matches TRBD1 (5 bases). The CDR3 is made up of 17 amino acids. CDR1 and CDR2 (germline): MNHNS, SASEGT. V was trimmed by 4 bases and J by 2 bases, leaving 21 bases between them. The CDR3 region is CASSATIRTSGPYEQYF. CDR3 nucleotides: TGTGCCAGCAGTGCGACAATCAGGACATCCGGTCCCTACGAGCAGTACTTC.

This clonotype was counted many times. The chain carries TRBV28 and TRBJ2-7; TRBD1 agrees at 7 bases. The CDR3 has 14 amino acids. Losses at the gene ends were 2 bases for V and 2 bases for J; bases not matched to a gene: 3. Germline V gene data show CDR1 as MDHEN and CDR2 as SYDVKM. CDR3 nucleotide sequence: TGTGCCAGCAGTTTAGGGACAGAGGCCTACGAGCAGTACTTC. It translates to CASSLGTEAYEQYF.

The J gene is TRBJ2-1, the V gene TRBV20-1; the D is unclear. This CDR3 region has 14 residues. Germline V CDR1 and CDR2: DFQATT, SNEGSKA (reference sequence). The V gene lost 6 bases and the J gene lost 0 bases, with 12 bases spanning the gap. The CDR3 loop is CSATPRSSYNEQFF. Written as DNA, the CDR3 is TGCAGTGCAACCCCTAGGAGCTCCTACAATGAGCAGTTCTTC.

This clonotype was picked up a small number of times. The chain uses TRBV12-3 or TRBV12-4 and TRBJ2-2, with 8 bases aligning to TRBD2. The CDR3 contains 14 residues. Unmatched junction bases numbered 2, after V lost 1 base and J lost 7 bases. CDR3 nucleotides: TGTGCCAGCAGTTTAGGCAGCGGGGGCGGGGAGCTGTTTTTT. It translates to CASSLGSGGGELFF.

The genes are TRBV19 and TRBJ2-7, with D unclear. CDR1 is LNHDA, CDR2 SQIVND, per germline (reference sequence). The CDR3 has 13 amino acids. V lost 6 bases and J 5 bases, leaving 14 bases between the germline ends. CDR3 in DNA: TGTGCCAGTAGCCACCTTGGTAGCAACGAGCAGTACTTC. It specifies CASSHLGSNEQYF. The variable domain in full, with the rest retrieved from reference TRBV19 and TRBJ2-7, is DGGITQSPKYLFRKEGQNVTLSCEQNLNHDAMYWYRQDPGQGLRLIYYSQIVNDFQKGDIAEGYSVSREKKESFPLTVTSAQKNPTAFYLCASSHLGSNEQYFGPGTRLTVT.

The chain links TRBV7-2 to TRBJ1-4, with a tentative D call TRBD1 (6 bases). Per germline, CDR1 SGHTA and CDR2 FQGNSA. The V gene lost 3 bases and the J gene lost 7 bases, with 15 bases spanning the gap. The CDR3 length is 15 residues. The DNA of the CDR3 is TGTGCCAGCAGCTTTCCGGGGGCGGTGGGTGAAAAACTGTTTTTT. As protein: CASSFPGAVGEKLFF.

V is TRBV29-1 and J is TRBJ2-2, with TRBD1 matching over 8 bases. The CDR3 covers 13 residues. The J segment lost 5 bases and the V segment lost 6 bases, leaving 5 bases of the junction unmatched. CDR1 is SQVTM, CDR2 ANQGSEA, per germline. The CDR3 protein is CSVMTGETGELFF. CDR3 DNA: TGCAGCGTCATGACAGGGGAAACCGGGGAGCTGTTTTTT.

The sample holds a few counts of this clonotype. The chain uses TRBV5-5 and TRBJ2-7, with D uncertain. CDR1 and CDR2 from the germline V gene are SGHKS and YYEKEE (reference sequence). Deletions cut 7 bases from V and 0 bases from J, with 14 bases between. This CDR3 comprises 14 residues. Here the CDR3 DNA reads TGTGCCAGCGGGCCTGGTAGAGGCTCCTACGAGCAGTACTTC. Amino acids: CASGPGRGSYEQYF.